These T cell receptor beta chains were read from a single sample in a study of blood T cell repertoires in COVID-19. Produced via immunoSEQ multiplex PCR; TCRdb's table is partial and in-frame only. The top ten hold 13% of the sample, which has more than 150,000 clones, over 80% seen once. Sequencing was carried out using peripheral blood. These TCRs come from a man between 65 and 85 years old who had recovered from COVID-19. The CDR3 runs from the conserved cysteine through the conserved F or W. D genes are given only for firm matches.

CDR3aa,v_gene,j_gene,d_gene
CASSEGPYGYTF,TRBV6-1,TRBJ1-2,NA
CASSLATGTGNQPQHF,TRBV7-8,TRBJ1-5,TRBD1
CASSRGQGDEQYF,TRBV10-1,TRBJ2-7,TRBD1
CASSFGVNEQFF,TRBV5-4,TRBJ2-1,NA
CASSQQTINEQFF,TRBV18,TRBJ2-1,NA
CASITTGSTEAFF,TRBV6-5,TRBJ1-1,TRBD1
CASSQDRAEETQYF,TRBV3-1/TRBV3-2,TRBJ2-5,NA
CASSKQSSPLHF,TRBV5-6,TRBJ1-6,NA
CASSSITSGEQFF,TRBV7-3,TRBJ2-1,TRBD2
CASSLSSGIYNEQFF,TRBV7-3,TRBJ2-1,TRBD2
CASSLYGDSYNEQFF,TRBV27,TRBJ2-1,NA
CASSFRSSGSPGGTGELFF,TRBV5-6,TRBJ2-2,TRBD2
CASQSGISSYNSPLHF,TRBV5-5,TRBJ1-6,NA
CASSQDDRIYGYTF,TRBV14,TRBJ1-2,NA
CASKRQRETYNEQFF,TRBV19,TRBJ2-1,NA
CASSRDRVGETQYF,TRBV18,TRBJ2-5,TRBD1